This T cell receptor beta chain was sequenced in a study of molecular identifiers for immune sequencing clone quantification. Findings of the study overall: Spiked Jurkat TCR RNA from one cell was reportedly detectable among fewer than 1.3 million naive cells.

One entry per CDR3 protein results from TCRdb running MiXCR on the PCR reads. The repertoire holds approximately 54,000 distinct CDR3 sequences, with roughly a quarter as singletons. The table lists this clonotype with many counts. Its specificity is not known. The CDR3 consists of 16 residues. V was clipped by 1 base and J by 2 bases, with 13 bases between them. CDR1 is SEHNR and CDR2 is FQNEAQ in the germline V gene (reference sequence). Preparation of naive CD8 libraries involved roughly 18,000 to 1,100,000 sorted cells and 10%, 30% or 50% RNA. This sequence was found in a human donor in good health. Some libraries in this study had Jurkat cell RNA spiked in. The chain recombines TRBV7-9 with TRBJ2-3; perhaps TRBD2 as D (5 bases). Sequenced material: naive CD8+ T cells from blood, with Jurkat cell RNA spiked in. As to subset: FACS-sorted CD8+CD4-CCR7+CD45RA+ naive T cells. The CDR3 protein is CASSLVAGVVTDTQYF. The CDR3 coding sequence is TGTGCCAGCAGCTTAGTCGCGGGCGTAGTCACAGATACGCAGTATTTT. The whole variable domain, remainder taken from reference TRBV7-9 and TRBJ2-3, is DTGVSQNPRHKITKRGQNVTFRCDPISEHNRLYWYRQTLGQGPEFLTYFQNEAQLEKSRLLSDRFSAERPKGSFSTLEIQRTEQGDSAMYLCASSLVAGVVTDTQYFGPGTRLTVL.